A single sample gave rise to the 24 T cell receptor beta chains below, sequenced in a study of beta chain features in type 1 diabetes. Reverse transcription of all isolated RNA meant that expressed TCRB transcripts were sequenced. TCRdb's table, derived via immunoSEQ multiplex PCR, lists solely in-frame clones and lacks some. The sample has a few hundred thousand clones; over 10% are singletons. The sequencing input was naive CD4+ T cells from blood. All receptors come from a man younger than 35 in good health.

This clone appeared a few times. This chain uses TRBV5-4 with TRBJ2-5; TRBD2 aligns across 8 bases. V lost 4 bases and J lost 9; bases outside the gene matches: 8. The CDR3 has 13 amino acids. Germline V gene data show CDR1 as SGHNT and CDR2 as YYREEE (reference sequence). This CDR3 reads CASSPGGRRAQYF. The CDR3 DNA follows: TGTGCCAGCAGCCCGGGGGGGCGTAGGGCCCAGTACTTC. Combining the CDR3 with reference TRBV5-4 and TRBJ2-5 gives the whole variable domain ETGVTQSPTHLIKTRGQQVTLRCSSQSGHNTVSWYQQALGQGPQFIFQYYREEENGRGNFPPRFSGLQFPNYSSELNVNALELDDSALYLCASSPGGRRAQYFGPGTRLLVL.

The V gene is TRBV21-1, the J gene TRBJ2-1; TRBD2 was called by the table and not checked on the DNA. TRBV21-1 is termed a pseudogene. This CDR3 has 19 residues. The CDR3 nucleotides are TGTGCCAGCAGCAACGGACTAGCGGGGAGATTAAGCTCCTACAATGAGCAGTTCTTC. Its translation is CASSNGLAGRLSSYNEQFF.

The chain employs TRBV28 and TRBJ2-7; 7 bases match TRBD1. J gave up 2 bases and V 6 bases, and 4 bases lay outside the gene matches. Germline CDR1 is MDHEN and CDR2 is SYDVKM. This CDR3 contains 13 residues. The CDR3 DNA sequence: TGTGCCAGCAGCCTACAGGGGACCTACGAGCAGTACTTC. Residues: CASSLQGTYEQYF.

This clone has more than one count but fewer than ten. J is TRBJ1-2 and V is TRBV29-1; D is undetermined. This CDR3 is built from 9 residues. CDR1 is SQVTM, CDR2 ANQGSEA, per germline. The germline V and J ends were trimmed by 8 bases and 8 bases, with 9 bases remaining between them. The CDR3 sequence: CSPPQGYTF. The CDR3 coding sequence is TGCAGCCCCCCCCAAGGCTACACCTTC.

This clone appeared a few times. V and J are TRBV10-3 and TRBJ2-1; the D gene is possibly TRBD2 (7 bases). This CDR3 region has 12 residues. The ends were cut back, 11 bases at V and 8 bases at J, with 16 bases in the middle. Germline V lookup: CDR1 ENHRY, CDR2 SYGVKD. The CDR3 is CASGGSPDEQFF. CDR3 nucleotides: TGTGCCTCGGGGGGCTCCCCCGATGAGCAGTTCTTC.

V usage is TRBV4-2 and J usage is TRBJ1-2, with D unresolved. CDR1 LGHNA and CDR2 YNFKEQ come from the germline V gene. The CDR3 extends over 15 amino acids. Trimming removed 1 base from V and 5 bases from J, with 14 bases in between. The CDR3 DNA sequence: TGTGCCAGCAGCCAAGTATCCCTGCGGCCTTATGGCTACACCTTC. Amino acid sequence: CASSQVSLRPYGYTF.

This clone was recorded a few times. The chain uses TRBV7-9 and TRBJ2-7, with D perhaps matching TRBD2 (5 bases). In germline, CDR1 is SEHNR, CDR2 FQNEAQ (reference sequence). The CDR3 contains 12 residues. The germline V and J ends were trimmed by 5 bases and 6 bases, with 11 bases remaining between them. The CDR3 protein is CASSPGKAEQYF. CDR3 nucleotides: TGTGCCAGCAGCCCCGGGAAGGCCGAGCAGTACTTC.

The rearrangement uses TRBV30 and TRBJ2-7; D is perhaps TRBD1 (5 bases). Germline V gene sequence: CDR1 GTSNPN, CDR2 SVGIG (reference sequence). Trimming removed 0 bases at V and 9 bases at J, with 18 bases between. The CDR3 consists of 14 residues. As DNA, the CDR3 is TGTGCCTGGAGTGTACAGGTCCCCCCCTTAGGGCAGTACTTC. Translation: CAWSVQVPPLGQYF.

The chain recombines TRBV18 with TRBJ2-5; no clear D gene. The CDR3 loop spans 12 amino acids. In germline, CDR1 is KGHSH, CDR2 LQKENI. V lost 4 bases, J lost 5 bases, and 8 bases lay in between. This chain's CDR3 is CASSLPRETQYF. The CDR3 nucleotides are TGTGCCAGCTCACTTCCTCGGGAGACCCAGTACTTC.

The sample holds many counts of this clone. The chain couples TRBV28 to TRBJ2-7; 12 nucleotides line up with TRBD1. CDR1 MDHEN and CDR2 SYDVKM come from the germline V gene. This CDR3 comprises 13 residues. V lost 6 bases, J lost 8 bases, and 5 bases stayed unmatched. CDR3 residues: CASSARDRGQQYF. The CDR3 coding sequence is TGTGCCAGCAGCGCTAGGGACAGGGGGCAGCAGTACTTC.

This clone was counted between two and nine times. This chain joins TRBV28 and TRBJ2-2; 11 bases agree with TRBD2. V lost 5 bases, J lost 4 bases, and 3 bases stayed unmatched. The CDR3 has 15 residues. Germline CDR1 is MDHEN and CDR2 is SYDVKM. The CDR3 is CASSILAGATGELFF. As DNA, the CDR3 is TGTGCCAGCAGTATACTAGCGGGGGCCACCGGGGAGCTGTTTTTT.

This clone came up a few times. J is TRBJ2-7 and V is TRBV7-9; no definite D call. Trimming left V 1 base short and J 5 bases short, with 15 bases between. CDR3 size: 15 residues. Germline lookup yields CDR1 SEHNR and CDR2 FQNEAQ (reference sequence). The chain's CDR3 is CASSLGWSHFNEQYF. CDR3 sequence (DNA): TGTGCCAGCAGCTTAGGGTGGAGCCACTTCAACGAGCAGTACTTC.

This clone was observed a handful of times. The rearrangement joins TRBV7-9 to TRBJ2-3; TRBD2 agrees at 8 bases. The CDR3 runs 15 residues. Germline V lookup: CDR1 SEHNR, CDR2 FQNEAQ (reference sequence). V shed 1 base and J 3 bases; nucleotides not matched to a gene: 3. CDR3 coding DNA: TGTGCCAGCAGCTTAGGGACTAGCCCAACAGATACGCAGTATTTT. Amino acids: CASSLGTSPTDTQYF.

Only a few counts were recorded for this clone. The V and J genes are TRBV6-6 and TRBJ1-1; weak D call: TRBD1 (6 bases). The CDR3 loop spans 14 amino acids. V gave up 2 bases and J gave up 4 bases, with 11 bases separating them. Germline lookup yields CDR1 MNHNY and CDR2 SVGAGI (reference sequence). DNA for the CDR3: TGTGCCAGCAGTTACGCCAGGGGCGTCACTGAAGCTTTCTTT. This encodes CASSYARGVTEAFF.

This clone was seen only a few times. Here the CDR3 reads CASSSPGLAGSSYNEQFF. The CDR3 nucleotides are TGTGCCAGCAGCTCTCCGGGACTAGCGGGGAGCTCCTACAATGAGCAGTTCTTC. The V and J genes are TRBV7-9 and TRBJ2-1; 13 nucleotides agree with TRBD2. J lost 0 bases, V lost 4 bases, and 6 bases had no gene match. This CDR3 has 18 residues. The germline CDR1 and CDR2 sequences are SEHNR and FQNEAQ (reference sequence).

This clone was seen more than once but under ten times. The V gene is TRBV15, the J gene TRBJ1-2; D is ambiguous. CDR1 LNHNV and CDR2 YYDKDF come from the germline V gene (reference sequence). Trimming removed 0 bases from V and 4 bases from J, with 12 bases in between. The length of the CDR3 is 15 residues. The CDR3 sequence is CATSRDPGFGYGYTF. The CDR3 coding sequence is TGTGCCACCAGCAGAGATCCGGGGTTCGGCTATGGCTACACCTTC.

This clone was seen only once. The chain is built from TRBV2 and TRBJ1-1; the D gene is possibly TRBD1 (5 bases). V was shortened by 8 bases and J by 0 bases, with 10 bases between the two germline ends. The CDR3 covers 13 residues. Germline loops: CDR1 SNHLY, CDR2 FYNNEI. The CDR3 DNA follows: TGTGCCAGCTTCTGGGGGGTGAACACTGAAGCTTTCTTT. It codes for CASFWGVNTEAFF.

This clone appeared a few times. V is TRBV18 and J is TRBJ1-5; TRBD1 might be the D (5 bases). The CDR3 has 13 residues. With 5 bases removed from V and 5 bases from J, the gap between germline ends came to 10 bases. Germline CDR1 and CDR2: KGHSH and LQKENI. CDR3 DNA: TGTGCCAGCTCAACCGGACAAGATCAGCCCCAGCATTTT. Translated: CASSTGQDQPQHF.

This rearrangement joins TRBV9 to TRBJ1-2, with 7 nucleotides matching TRBD1. The germline V gene encodes CDR1 SGDLS and CDR2 YYNGEE. The CDR3 contains 14 residues. J lost 4 bases, V lost 5 bases, and 8 bases had no gene match. Here the CDR3 DNA reads TGTGCCAGCAGAGTATCCGGGACAGCCTATGGCTACACCTTC. Protein: CASRVSGTAYGYTF.

This chain uses TRBV4-1 with TRBJ2-3, with D perhaps matching TRBD2 (5 bases). The CDR3 runs 15 residues. Trimming cost V 4 bases and J 0 bases, with 11 bases left between them. Per the germline V gene, CDR1 is MGHRA and CDR2 is YSYEKL. CDR3 in amino acids: CASSLEAASTDTQYF. The CDR3, as DNA: TGCGCCAGCAGCCTCGAAGCGGCTAGCACAGATACGCAGTATTTT.

V gene TRBV7-9 combines with J gene TRBJ1-1, with TRBD1 identical over 10 bases. The CDR3 covers 16 residues. J lost 3 bases, V lost 0 bases, and 4 bases had no gene match. The V gene's germline CDR1 is SEHNR and CDR2 FQNEAQ (reference sequence). Written as DNA, the CDR3 is TGTGCCAGCAGCTTAGCGTCCGGACAGGGGGACACTGAAGCTTTCTTT. It translates to CASSLASGQGDTEAFF.

This clone was detected only once. The DNA of the CDR3 is TGTGCCAGCAGTAACGGGGGGAGGCCCCAGCATTTT. Translated: CASSNGGRPQHF. The chain combines TRBV6-5 with TRBJ1-5; D possibly corresponds to TRBD1 (5 bases). CDR1 and CDR2 (germline): MNHEY, SVGAGI. V gave up 5 bases and J gave up 9 bases, with 11 bases separating them. The CDR3 has 12 residues.

V usage is TRBV11-1 and J usage is TRBJ2-5; 9 bases are a match to TRBD1. The closer fit of TRBJ2-7 to the DNA end suggests the J call may be wrong. Per the germline V gene, CDR1 is SGHAT and CDR2 is FQDESV (reference sequence). The CDR3 has 15 residues. CDR3 residues: CASSLPGGQGYEQYF. The DNA for the CDR3 is TGTGCCAGCAGCTTGCCCGGGGGACAGGGCTACGAGCAGTACTTC.

The chain has TRBV5-1 and TRBJ1-2; 7 bases are shared with TRBD1. After removal of 3 bases from V and 2 bases from J, the junction contained 10 bases not matched to a gene. CDR1 and CDR2 from the germline V gene are SGHRS and YFSETQ. CDR3 length: 16 amino acids. CDR3 protein: CASSWGTAIYNYGYTF. Written as DNA, the CDR3 is TGCGCCAGCAGCTGGGGGACAGCAATATACAACTATGGCTACACCTTC.